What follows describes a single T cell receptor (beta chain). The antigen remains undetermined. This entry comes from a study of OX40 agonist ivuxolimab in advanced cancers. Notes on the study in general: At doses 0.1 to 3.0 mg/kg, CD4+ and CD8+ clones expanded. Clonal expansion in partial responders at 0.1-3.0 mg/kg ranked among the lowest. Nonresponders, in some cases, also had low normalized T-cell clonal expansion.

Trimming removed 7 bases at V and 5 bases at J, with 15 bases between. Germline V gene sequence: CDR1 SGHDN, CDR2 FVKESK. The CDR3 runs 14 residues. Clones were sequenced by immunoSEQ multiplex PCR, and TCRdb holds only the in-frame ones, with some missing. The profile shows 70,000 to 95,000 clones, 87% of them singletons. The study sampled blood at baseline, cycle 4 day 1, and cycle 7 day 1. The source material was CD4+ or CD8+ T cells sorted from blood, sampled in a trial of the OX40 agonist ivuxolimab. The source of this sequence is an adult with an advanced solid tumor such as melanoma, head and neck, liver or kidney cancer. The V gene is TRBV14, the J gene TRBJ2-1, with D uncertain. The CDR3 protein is CASNTHLSNNEQFF. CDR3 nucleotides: TGTGCCAGCAACACCCATCTTAGTAACAATGAGCAGTTCTTC.